The sample holds a few counts of the clone carrying this T cell receptor beta chain. The antigen is undetermined. Trimming took 6 bases from V and 7 from J; bases not matched to a gene: 5. This CDR3 is 12 amino acids long. Germline CDR1 is GTSNPN and CDR2 is SVGIG (reference sequence). From RNA transcripts, TCR beta CDR3 regions were amplified. HTBI primers were employed in a first-round RT-PCR of the TCR CDR3. TCRdb re-called the multiplex PCR reads with MiXCR, one entry per CDR3 protein. The sample holds approximately 530,000 distinct CDR3 sequences; 15% to 20% are singletons and the top ten take roughly 50%. Uncontrolled infection, other autoimmune disease, pregnancy or lactation disqualified patients from enrolment. The data were taken from a study of T cells in Graves' hyperthyroidism and ophthalmopathy. Background on the study: Blood was drawn when the patient was first diagnosed and still untreated.

Study results and caveats: A median approximately 6.5 months before onset, the model predicted ophthalmopathy. Blood also carried most thyroid clonotypes expanded above 0.001.

The clonotype originates from a man aged 40-49 years with Graves' ophthalmopathy. V and J are TRBV30 and TRBJ1-4, with TRBD1 matching 7 bases. Material: blood. For the CDR3, the DNA is TGTGCCTGCCGACAGGGCGGTGAAAAACTGTTTTTT. Protein product: CACRQGGEKLFF.